Shown below are 18 T cell receptor beta chains from a single sample sequenced in a study of control samples from healthy donors and cancer patients. Sequenced by immunoSEQ multiplex PCR; TCRdb stores in-frame clones only, minus some. The sample contains approximately 180,000 clones, 75% to 95% of which appear only once. The specimen sequenced was blood. These receptors all come from a woman aged 40 to 50 in good health.

This chain links TRBV5-1 with TRBJ2-3; possibly TRBD1 or TRBD2 for D (6 bases each). This CDR3 is built from 14 residues. V lost 1 base, J lost 5 bases, and 11 bases lay in between. Per the germline V gene, CDR1 is SGHRS and CDR2 is YFSETQ. The CDR3 reads CASSLRGPGDTQYF. In DNA, the CDR3 is TGCGCCAGCAGCTTGCGGGGGCCGGGAGATACGCAGTATTTT.

V and J are TRBV9 and TRBJ2-3; the D gene is possibly TRBD1 (6 bases). Germline lookup yields CDR1 SGDLS and CDR2 YYNGEE. Trimming took 4 bases from V and 2 from J, leaving 8 bases between them. The CDR3 spans 13 residues. The CDR3 DNA follows: TGTGCCAGCAGCAGGGACACCACAGATACGCAGTATTTT. It yields the protein CASSRDTTDTQYF.

This clone appeared a single time. The chain combines TRBV11-3 with TRBJ2-5; 14 bases are a match to TRBD2. CDR1 and CDR2 from the germline V gene are SGHNT and YENEEA. The V and J ends lost 5 bases and 1 base, in that order; junction bases with no gene match: 6. The CDR3 has 17 amino acids. The CDR3 region has the DNA TGTGCCAGCAGCCCCGGGACTAGCGGGGGTTTCCAAGAGACCCAGTACTTC. Its translation: CASSPGTSGGFQETQYF.

V usage is TRBV27 and J usage is TRBJ2-2; 9 nucleotides align to TRBD1. Per germline, CDR1 MNHEY and CDR2 SMNVEV (reference sequence). The J segment lost 7 bases and the V segment lost 2 bases, leaving 5 bases of the junction unmatched. This CDR3 is 15 amino acids long. DNA of the CDR3: TGTGCCAGCAGTTTAGAGGACAGGGGTATCGGGGAGCTGTTTTTT. As protein: CASSLEDRGIGELFF.

As concerns this clone: This same CDR3 is encoded by further DNA sequences in the sample. DNA of the CDR3: TGCAGCGTCGGAGCCGGTTGGGGCATGAACACTGAAGCTTTCTTT. Its translation: CSVGAGWGMNTEAFF. The chain links TRBV29-1 to TRBJ1-1; TRBD1 is a possible D gene (5 bases). Germline V lookup: CDR1 SQVTM, CDR2 ANQGSEA. V dropped 6 bases and J dropped 0 bases, with 17 bases sitting between them. The length of the CDR3 is 15 residues. Drawing the rest from reference TRBV29-1 and TRBJ1-1, the complete variable domain is SAVISQKPSRDICQRGTSLTIQCQVDSQVTMMFWYRQQPGQSLTLIATANQGSEATYESGFVIDKFPISRPNLTFSTLTVSNMSPEDSSIYLCSVGAGWGMNTEAFFGQGTRLTVV.

A word on this clone: Other DNA sequences in the same sample also yield this CDR3. The V call is TRBV5-6, the J call TRBJ1-1, with unresolved D. Trimming took off 0 bases at V and 7 bases at J, with 7 bases between the two ends. The CDR3 contains 12 residues. Germline V lookup: CDR1 SGHDT, CDR2 YYEEEE. Written as DNA, the CDR3 is TGTGCCAGCAGCTTGGTGGGGTTTGAAGCTTTCTTT. Residues: CASSLVGFEAFF.

V is TRBV28 and J is TRBJ1-2; TRBD1 is a possible D gene (6 bases). This CDR3 is 15 amino acids long. Germline V lookup: CDR1 MDHEN, CDR2 SYDVKM. V lost 3 bases and J lost 4, with 15 bases in between. For the CDR3, the DNA is TGTGCCAGCAGTTTTGTGGGGGGCTATTTCTATGGCTACACCTTC. It translates to CASSFVGGYFYGYTF.

Only one count was recorded for this clone. In nucleotides, the CDR3 is TGTGCCAGCCGGACAGAGACAGGGAGTGGCTACACCTTC. Amino acids: CASRTETGSGYTF. This chain connects TRBV2 to TRBJ1-2; 7 bases fit TRBD1. This CDR3 spans 13 amino acids. Germline V CDR1 and CDR2: SNHLY, FYNNEI. Unmatched junction bases numbered 10, after V lost 8 bases and J lost 7 bases.

The chain combines TRBV6-4 with TRBJ1-6; D uncertain. Trimming left V 6 bases short and J 11 bases short, with 5 bases between. CDR1 and CDR2 (germline): MRHNA, SNTAGT. CDR3 length equals 10 residues. The DNA for the CDR3 is TGTGCCAGCAGCCAAGCACCCCTCCACTTT. Amino acid sequence: CASSQAPLHF.

The CDR3 DNA follows: TGTGCCACCAGCTTATCCCCGGGCGTAAACACTGAAGCTTTCTTT. Protein sequence: CATSLSPGVNTEAFF. V and J are TRBV15 and TRBJ1-1; D is undetermined. The CDR3 runs 15 residues. With 5 bases removed from V and 2 bases from J, the gap between germline ends came to 15 bases. Germline CDR1 reads LNHNV; CDR2 reads YYDKDF (reference sequence).

The rearrangement joins TRBV15 to TRBJ1-4; D is undetermined. This CDR3 spans 14 amino acids. Germline CDR1 LNHNV, CDR2 YYDKDF (reference sequence). Trimming pared 5 bases from V and 6 bases from J, leaving 13 bases between. As DNA, the CDR3 is TGTGCCACCAGCCCTGAAGTTGGGGATGAAAAACTGTTTTTT. Protein: CATSPEVGDEKLFF.

The rearrangement joins TRBV29-1 to TRBJ2-5, with TRBD2 as a possible D gene (6 bases). Trimming left V 6 bases short and J 0 bases short, with 14 bases between. The CDR3 is made up of 14 amino acids. Germline V CDR1 and CDR2: SQVTM, ANQGSEA. CDR3 protein: CSVDGTAYQETQYF. In DNA, the CDR3 is TGCAGCGTAGATGGGACTGCGTACCAAGAGACCCAGTACTTC. Variable domain in full (rest from reference TRBV29-1 and TRBJ2-5): SAVISQKPSRDICQRGTSLTIQCQVDSQVTMMFWYRQQPGQSLTLIATANQGSEATYESGFVIDKFPISRPNLTFSTLTVSNMSPEDSSIYLCSVDGTAYQETQYFGPGTRLLVL.

The rearrangement links TRBV3-1 (or the pseudogene TRBV3-2) to TRBJ1-2; D not certain. V lost 0 bases and J 10 bases, leaving 12 bases between the germline ends. CDR1 is LGHDT and CDR2 is YNNKEL in the germline V gene (reference sequence). This CDR3 contains 13 residues. CDR3 loop: CASSQDWKTLYTF. Written as DNA, the CDR3 is TGTGCCAGCAGCCAAGATTGGAAGACGCTCTACACCTTC.

V and J are TRBV27 and TRBJ2-3; TRBD2 matches 14 bases. Looked up from germline, CDR1 is MNHEY and CDR2 is SMNVEV (reference sequence). V lost 6 bases, J lost 2 bases, and 10 bases stayed unmatched. This CDR3 spans 18 amino acids. CDR3 protein: CASSRVGLAGDYTDTQYF. The CDR3 nucleotides are TGTGCCAGCAGCCGTGTGGGACTAGCGGGGGACTACACAGATACGCAGTATTTT.

V usage is TRBV6-2 or TRBV6-3 and J usage is TRBJ1-5; D remains unclear. CDR1 MNHEY and CDR2 SVGEGT come from the germline V gene. The CDR3 is 13 residues long. Trimming took off 6 bases at V and 6 bases at J, with 12 bases between the two ends. CDR3 bases: TGTGCCAGCAGCCCCTATTCCGGTCAGCCCCAGCATTTT. It specifies CASSPYSGQPQHF.

The genes are TRBV7-9 and TRBJ1-5; a possible D gene is TRBD1 (5 bases). This CDR3 has 15 amino acids. Between the trimmed V and J ends, which lost 1 base and 6 bases, there was a span of 13 bases. Germline lookup yields CDR1 SEHNR and CDR2 FQNEAQ (reference sequence). The chain's CDR3 is CASSLGQGGVQPQHF. As DNA, the CDR3 is TGTGCCAGCAGCTTAGGGCAGGGAGGGGTTCAGCCCCAGCATTTT.

The chain employs TRBV19 and TRBJ2-2, with a possible D match to TRBD1 (6 bases). There are 17 residues in the CDR3. Germline V gene data show CDR1 as LNHDA and CDR2 as SQIVND (reference sequence). V lost 6 bases, J lost 0 bases, and 17 bases lay in between. The CDR3 DNA follows: TGTGCCAGTAGCTTTACAGGGATCAGAGCGAACACCGGGGAGCTGTTTTTT. Translated, it gives CASSFTGIRANTGELFF.

The chain joins TRBV20-1 to TRBJ2-5; D is unresolved. The CDR3 consists of 11 residues. V was clipped by 6 bases and J by 5 bases, with 10 bases between them. The germline V gene encodes CDR1 DFQATT and CDR2 SNEGSKA (reference sequence). CDR3 DNA: TGCAGTGCAAGGAACGGGGAGACCCAGTACTTC. This sequence encodes CSARNGETQYF.